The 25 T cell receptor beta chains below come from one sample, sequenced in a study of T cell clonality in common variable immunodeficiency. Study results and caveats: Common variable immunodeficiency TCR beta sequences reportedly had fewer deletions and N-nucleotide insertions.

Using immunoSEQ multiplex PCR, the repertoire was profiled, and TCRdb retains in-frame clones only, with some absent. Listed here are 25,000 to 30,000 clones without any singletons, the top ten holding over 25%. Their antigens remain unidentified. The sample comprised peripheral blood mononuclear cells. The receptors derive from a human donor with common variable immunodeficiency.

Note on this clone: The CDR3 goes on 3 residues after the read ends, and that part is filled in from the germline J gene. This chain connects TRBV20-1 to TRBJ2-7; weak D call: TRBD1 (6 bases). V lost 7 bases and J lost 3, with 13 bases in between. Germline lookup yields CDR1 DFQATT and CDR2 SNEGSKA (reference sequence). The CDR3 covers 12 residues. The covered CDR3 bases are TGCAGTGGGGGCCGGGACATCTACGAG. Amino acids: CSGGRDIYE. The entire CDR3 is CSGGRDIYEQYF.

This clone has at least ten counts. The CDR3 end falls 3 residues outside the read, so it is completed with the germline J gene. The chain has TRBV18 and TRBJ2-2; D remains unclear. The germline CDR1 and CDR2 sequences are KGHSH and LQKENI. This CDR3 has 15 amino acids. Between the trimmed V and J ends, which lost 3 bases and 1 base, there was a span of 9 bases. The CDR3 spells CASSPSNLNTGELFF. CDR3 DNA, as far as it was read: TGTGCCAGCTCACCCTCTAACCTGAACACCGGGGAG.

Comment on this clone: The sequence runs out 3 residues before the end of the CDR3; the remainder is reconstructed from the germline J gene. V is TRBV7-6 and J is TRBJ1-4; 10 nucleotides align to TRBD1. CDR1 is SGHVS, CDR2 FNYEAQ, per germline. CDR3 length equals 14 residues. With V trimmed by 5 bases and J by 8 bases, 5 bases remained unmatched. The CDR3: CASSAGTGEEKLFF. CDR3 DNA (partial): TGTGCCAGCAGCGCAGGGACAGGGGAGGAAAAA.

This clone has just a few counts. The part of the CDR3 DNA that was read is TGTGCCAGCAGCTCGGGACAGGGAAACGAGGAG. Translation gives CASSSGQGNEE. Given in full, the CDR3 is CASSSGQGNEELFF. This rearrangement joins TRBV7-6 to TRBJ2-2, with TRBD1 matching 9 bases. The read comes to an end 3 residues before the CDR3 does, leaving the germline J gene to fill in the end. The junction had 7 bases not matched to a gene; V was cut back by 4 bases and J by 10 bases. Germline CDR1 and CDR2: SGHVS and FNYEAQ. The CDR3 length is 14 residues.

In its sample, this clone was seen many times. The CDR3 DNA, read in part, is TGTGCCAGTAGCCCCTCCGGGACAGGGAATGGC. Protein: CASSPSGTGNG. The full CDR3 protein is CASSPSGTGNGYTF. The chain links TRBV19 to TRBJ1-2, with 9 bases aligning to TRBD1. The sequenced fragment ends 3 residues before the CDR3 boundary, so the rest is inferred from the germline J gene. Germline trimming cut 6 bases from V and 6 bases from J; bases unmatched to any gene: 8. The CDR3 consists of 14 residues. Germline V gene lookup returns CDR1 LNHDA and CDR2 SQIVND (reference sequence).

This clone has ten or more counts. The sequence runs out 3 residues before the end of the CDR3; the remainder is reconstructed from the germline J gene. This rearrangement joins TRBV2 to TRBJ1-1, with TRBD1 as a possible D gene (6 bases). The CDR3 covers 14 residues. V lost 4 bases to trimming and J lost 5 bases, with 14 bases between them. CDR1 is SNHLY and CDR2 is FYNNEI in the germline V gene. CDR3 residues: CASSGSRGQTEAFF. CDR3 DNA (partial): TGTGCCAGCAGTGGGTCGCGGGGGCAAACTGAA.

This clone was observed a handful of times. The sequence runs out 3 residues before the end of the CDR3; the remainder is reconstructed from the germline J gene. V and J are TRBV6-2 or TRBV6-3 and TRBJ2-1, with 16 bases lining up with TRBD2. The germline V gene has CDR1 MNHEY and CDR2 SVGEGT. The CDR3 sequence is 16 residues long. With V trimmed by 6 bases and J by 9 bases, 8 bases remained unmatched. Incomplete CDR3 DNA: TGTGCCAGCAGCCACTGGGGGACTAGCGGGGGGGGTGAG. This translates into CASSHWGTSGGGE. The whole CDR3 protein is CASSHWGTSGGGEQFF.

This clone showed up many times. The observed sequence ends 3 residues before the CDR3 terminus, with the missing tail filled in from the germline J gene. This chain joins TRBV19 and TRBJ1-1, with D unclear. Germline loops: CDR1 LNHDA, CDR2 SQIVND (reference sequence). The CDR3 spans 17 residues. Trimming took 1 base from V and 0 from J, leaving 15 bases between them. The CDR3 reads CASSIVWQDDVNTEAFF. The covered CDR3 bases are TGTGCCAGTAGTATAGTTTGGCAGGATGATGTGAACACTGAA. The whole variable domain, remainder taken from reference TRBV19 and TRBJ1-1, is DGGITQSPKYLFRKEGQNVTLSCEQNLNHDAMYWYRQDPGQGLRLIYYSQIVNDFQKGDIAEGYSVSREKKESFPLTVTSAQKNPTAFYLCASSIVWQDDVNTEAFFGQGTRLTVV.

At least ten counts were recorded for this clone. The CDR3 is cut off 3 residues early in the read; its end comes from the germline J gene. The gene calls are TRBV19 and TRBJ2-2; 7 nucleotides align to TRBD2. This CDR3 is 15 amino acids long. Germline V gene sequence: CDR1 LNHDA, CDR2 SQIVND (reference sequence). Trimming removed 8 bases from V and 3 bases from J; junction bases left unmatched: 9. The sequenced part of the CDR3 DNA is TGTGCCAGTGCGCAAACGGGGGGATACACCGGGGAG. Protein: CASAQTGGYTGE. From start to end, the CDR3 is CASAQTGGYTGELFF.

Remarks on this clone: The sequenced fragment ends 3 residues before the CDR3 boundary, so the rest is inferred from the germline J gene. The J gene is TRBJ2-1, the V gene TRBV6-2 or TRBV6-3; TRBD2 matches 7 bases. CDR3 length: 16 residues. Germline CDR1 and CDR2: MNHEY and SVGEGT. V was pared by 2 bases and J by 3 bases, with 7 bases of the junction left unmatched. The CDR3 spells CASSYLRGENYNEQFF. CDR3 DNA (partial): TGTGCCAGCAGTTACCTCCGGGGGGAAAACTACAATGAG.

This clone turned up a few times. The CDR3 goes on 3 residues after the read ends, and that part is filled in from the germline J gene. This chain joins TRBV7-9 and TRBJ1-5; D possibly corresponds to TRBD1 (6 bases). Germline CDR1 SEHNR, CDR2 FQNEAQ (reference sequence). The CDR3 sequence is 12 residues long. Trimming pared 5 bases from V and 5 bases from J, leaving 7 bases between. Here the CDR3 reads CASSTGYQPQHF. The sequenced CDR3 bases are TGTGCCAGCAGCACAGGGTATCAGCCC.

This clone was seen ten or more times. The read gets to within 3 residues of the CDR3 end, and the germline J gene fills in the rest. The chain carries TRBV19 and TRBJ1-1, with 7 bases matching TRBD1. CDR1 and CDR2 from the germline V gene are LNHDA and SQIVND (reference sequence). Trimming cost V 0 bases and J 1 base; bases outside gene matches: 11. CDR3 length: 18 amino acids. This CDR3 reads CASSIDLYRDRQNTEAFF. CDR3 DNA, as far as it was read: TGTGCCAGTAGTATAGATCTATATAGGGACAGACAGAACACTGAA.

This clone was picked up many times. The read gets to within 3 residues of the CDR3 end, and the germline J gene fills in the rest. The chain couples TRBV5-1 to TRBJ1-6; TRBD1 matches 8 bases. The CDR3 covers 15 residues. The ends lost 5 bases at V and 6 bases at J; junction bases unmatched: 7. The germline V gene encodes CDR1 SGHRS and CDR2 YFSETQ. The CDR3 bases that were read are TGCGCCAGCAGACCCGGGACAGGCATTAATTCACCC. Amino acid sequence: CASRPGTGINSP. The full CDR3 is CASRPGTGINSPLHF.

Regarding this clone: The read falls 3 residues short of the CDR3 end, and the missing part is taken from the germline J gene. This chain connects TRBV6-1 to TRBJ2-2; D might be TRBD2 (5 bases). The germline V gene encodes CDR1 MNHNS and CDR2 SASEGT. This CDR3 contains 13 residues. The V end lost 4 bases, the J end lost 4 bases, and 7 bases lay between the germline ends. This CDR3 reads CASSASLTGELFF. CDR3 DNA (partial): TGTGCCAGCAGTGCTAGCCTCACCGGGGAG.

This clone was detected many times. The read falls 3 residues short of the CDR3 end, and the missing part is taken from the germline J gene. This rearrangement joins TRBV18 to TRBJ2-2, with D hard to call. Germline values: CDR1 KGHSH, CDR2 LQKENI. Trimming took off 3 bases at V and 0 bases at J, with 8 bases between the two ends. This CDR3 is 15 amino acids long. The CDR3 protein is CASSPLFSNTGELFF. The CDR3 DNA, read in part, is TGTGCCAGCTCACCCTTATTCTCGAACACCGGGGAG.

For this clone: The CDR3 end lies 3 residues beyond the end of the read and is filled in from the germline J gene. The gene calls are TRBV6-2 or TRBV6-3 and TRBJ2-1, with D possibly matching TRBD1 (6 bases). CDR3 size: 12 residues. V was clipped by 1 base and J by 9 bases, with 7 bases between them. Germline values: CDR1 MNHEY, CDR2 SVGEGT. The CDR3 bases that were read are TGTGCCAGCAGTTACTGGACAGCTGAG. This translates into CASSYWTAE. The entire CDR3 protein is CASSYWTAEQFF.

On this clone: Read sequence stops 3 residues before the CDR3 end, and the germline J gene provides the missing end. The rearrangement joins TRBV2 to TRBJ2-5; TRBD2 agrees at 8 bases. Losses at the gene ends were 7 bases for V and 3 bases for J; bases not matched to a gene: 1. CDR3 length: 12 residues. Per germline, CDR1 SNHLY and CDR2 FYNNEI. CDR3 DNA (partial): TGTGCCAGCAAACTAGCGGAAGAGACC. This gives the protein CASKLAEET. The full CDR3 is CASKLAEETQYF.

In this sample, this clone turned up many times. The CDR3 region is CAWATGGFGEKLFF. The part of the CDR3 DNA that was read is TGTGCCTGGGCTACAGGGGGCTTTGGTGAAAAA. J is TRBJ1-4 and V is TRBV30; 9 bases match TRBD1. The read ends 3 residues early relative to the CDR3; the germline J gene fills the gap. The V segment lost 5 bases and the J segment 7 bases; nucleotides outside the gene matches: 8. This CDR3 is built from 14 residues. Germline V gene sequence: CDR1 GTSNPN, CDR2 SVGIG (reference sequence).

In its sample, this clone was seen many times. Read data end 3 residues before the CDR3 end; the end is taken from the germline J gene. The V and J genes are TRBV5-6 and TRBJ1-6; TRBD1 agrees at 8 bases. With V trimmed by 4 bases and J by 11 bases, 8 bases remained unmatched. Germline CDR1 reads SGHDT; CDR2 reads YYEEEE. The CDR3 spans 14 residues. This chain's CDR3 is CASSQGQAYTPLHF. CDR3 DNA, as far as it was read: TGTGCCAGCAGCCAGGGACAGGCCTACACACCC.

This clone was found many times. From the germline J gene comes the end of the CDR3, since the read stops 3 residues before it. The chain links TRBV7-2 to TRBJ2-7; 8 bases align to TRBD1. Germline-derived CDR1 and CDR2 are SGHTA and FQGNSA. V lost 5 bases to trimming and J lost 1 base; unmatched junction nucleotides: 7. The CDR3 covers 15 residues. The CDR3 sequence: CASSAAGGASYEQYF. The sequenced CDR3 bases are TGTGCCAGCAGCGCAGCAGGGGGCGCGTCCTACGAG.

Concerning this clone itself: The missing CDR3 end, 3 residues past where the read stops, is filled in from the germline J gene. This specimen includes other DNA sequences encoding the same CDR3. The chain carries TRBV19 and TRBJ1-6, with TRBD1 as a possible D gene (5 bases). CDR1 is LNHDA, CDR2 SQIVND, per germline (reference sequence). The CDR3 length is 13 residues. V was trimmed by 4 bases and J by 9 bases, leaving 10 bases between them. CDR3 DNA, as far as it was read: TGTGCCAGTAGTACGACAGACTCTTCACCC. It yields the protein CASSTTDSSP. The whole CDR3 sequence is CASSTTDSSPLHF.

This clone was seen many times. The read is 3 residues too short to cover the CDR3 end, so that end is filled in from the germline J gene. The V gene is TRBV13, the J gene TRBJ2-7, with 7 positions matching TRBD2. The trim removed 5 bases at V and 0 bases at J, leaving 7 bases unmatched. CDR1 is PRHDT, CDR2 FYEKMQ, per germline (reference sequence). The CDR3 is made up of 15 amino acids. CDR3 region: CASSTSATSSYEQYF. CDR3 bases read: TGTGCCAGCAGCACTAGCGCCACGAGCTCCTACGAG.

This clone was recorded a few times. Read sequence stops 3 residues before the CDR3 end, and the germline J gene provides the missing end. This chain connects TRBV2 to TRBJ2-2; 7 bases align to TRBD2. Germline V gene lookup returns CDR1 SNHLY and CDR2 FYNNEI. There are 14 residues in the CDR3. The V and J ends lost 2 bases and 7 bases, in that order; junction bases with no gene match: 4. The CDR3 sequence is CASSESGVGGELFF. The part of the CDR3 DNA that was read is TGTGCCAGCAGTGAAAGCGGGGTCGGCGGGGAG. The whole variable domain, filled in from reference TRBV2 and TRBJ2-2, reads EPEVTQTPSHQVTQMGQEVILRCVPISNHLYFYWYRQILGQKVEFLVSFYNNEISEKSEIFDDQFSVERPDGSNFTLKIRSTKLEDSAMYFCASSESGVGGELFFGEGSRLTVL.

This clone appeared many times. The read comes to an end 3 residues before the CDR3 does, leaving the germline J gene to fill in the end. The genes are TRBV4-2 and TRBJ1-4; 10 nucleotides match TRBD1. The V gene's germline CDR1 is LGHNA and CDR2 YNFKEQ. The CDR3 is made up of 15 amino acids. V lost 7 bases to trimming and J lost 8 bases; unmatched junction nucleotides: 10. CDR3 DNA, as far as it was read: TGTGCCAGCACCAAACCCGGGACAGGGGAAGAAAAA. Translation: CASTKPGTGEEK. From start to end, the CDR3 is CASTKPGTGEEKLFF.

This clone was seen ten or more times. The sequenced CDR3 bases are TGTGCCAGCAGCTTAGAGGGACTAGCGGGGGATACG. Its protein product is CASSLEGLAGDT. The full CDR3 sequence reads CASSLEGLAGDTQYF. This rearrangement joins TRBV11-3 to TRBJ2-3; 13 nucleotides match TRBD2. The read finishes 3 residues shy of the CDR3 end, and the germline J gene is used to complete it. V shed 0 bases, J shed 6 bases, and the junction held 0 bases outside the gene matches. From germline, CDR1 is SGHNT and CDR2 YENEEA. This CDR3 is 15 amino acids long.